Each of the 10 T cell receptor beta chains below was sequenced from the same sample in a study of human T cells and chemical hapten exposure. Time point denoted: healthy volunteer bleed at 6 weeks. Blood, whole and unfractionated, served as the source for total RNA extraction. MiXCR, run by TCRdb on the RACE reads, gives a single entry per CDR3 protein. The sample carries about 65,000 distinct CDR3 sequences, around 6.3% recorded once. The sequencing sample was made of whole blood. The receptors originated from a female donor in good health. Some clones in this sample may be carry-over from other donors' samples.

The J gene is TRBJ2-2, the V gene TRBV27; D is possibly TRBD2 (5 bases). The CDR3 consists of 15 residues. Deletions cut 2 bases from V and 4 bases from J, with 11 bases between. Germline V CDR1 and CDR2: MNHEY, SMNVEV (reference sequence). In DNA form, the CDR3 reads TGTGCCAGCAGTTTACATAGGAGGAGCACCGGGGAGCTGTTTTTT. Protein product: CASSLHRRSTGELFF.

The V gene is TRBV3-1, the J gene TRBJ2-5; D unresolved. Looked up from germline, CDR1 is LGHDT and CDR2 is YNNKEL (reference sequence). V gave up 0 bases and J gave up 1 base, with 12 bases separating them. CDR3 length: 16 residues. CDR3 protein: CASSQEQRGFQETQYF. CDR3 DNA: TGTGCCAGCAGCCAAGAACAGAGAGGATTCCAAGAGACCCAGTACTTC.

There are a few counts of this clonotype. Written as DNA, the CDR3 is TGTGCCAGCAGAGGGACAGGGAATGGCTACACCTTC. Residues: CASRGTGNGYTF. This chain connects TRBV12-3 or TRBV12-4 to TRBJ1-2; TRBD1 agrees at 9 bases. V lost 6 bases, J lost 6 bases, and 2 bases stayed unmatched. This CDR3 has 12 amino acids.

This clonotype was seen at least ten times. The V and J genes are TRBV5-1 and TRBJ1-1, with D uncertain. Germline-derived CDR1 and CDR2 are SGHRS and YFSETQ. The CDR3 sequence is 13 residues long. Trimming pared 0 bases from V and 2 bases from J, leaving 5 bases between. The CDR3 protein is CASSLGGNTEAFF. The CDR3 coding sequence is TGCGCCAGCAGCTTGGGGGGAAACACTGAAGCTTTCTTT.

Many counts were recorded for this clonotype. This sequence joins TRBV3-1 and TRBJ2-2; D is uncertain. Trimming cost V 3 bases and J 4 bases, with 0 bases left between them. Germline V gene sequence: CDR1 LGHDT, CDR2 YNNKEL (reference sequence). The CDR3 sequence is 11 residues long. DNA for the CDR3: TGTGCCAGCAGCCACACCGGGGAGCTGTTTTTT. Its protein is CASSHTGELFF.

This clonotype was seen ten or more times. The chain uses TRBV20-1 and TRBJ2-3; TRBD2 might be the D (5 bases). CDR1 is DFQATT, CDR2 SNEGSKA, per germline (reference sequence). The CDR3 loop spans 14 amino acids. The CDR3 sequence is CTLIRESLTDTQYF. In DNA form, the CDR3 reads TGCACTCTCATTAGGGAGTCGCTGACAGATACGCAGTATTTT.

This clonotype has more than one count but fewer than ten. The chain couples TRBV28 to TRBJ2-6; weak D call: TRBD2 (5 bases). V was shortened by 3 bases and J by 0 bases, with 9 bases between the two germline ends. CDR3 length equals 16 residues. Germline CDR1 reads MDHEN; CDR2 reads SYDVKM. CDR3 protein: CASSFGESSGANVLTF. In nucleotides, the CDR3 is TGTGCCAGCAGTTTTGGGGAGAGCTCTGGGGCCAACGTCCTGACTTTC.

This clonotype came up many times. The genes are TRBV27 and TRBJ1-3; D is unclear. There are 14 residues in the CDR3. Germline V gene sequence: CDR1 MNHEY, CDR2 SMNVEV (reference sequence). Trimming stripped 6 bases from V and 0 bases from J, with 9 bases between. CDR3 bases: TGTGCCAGCAGGAAGGCTCTCTCTGGAAACACCATATATTTT. This codes for CASRKALSGNTIYF.

This clonotype was seen more than once but under ten times. The junction shows a germline mismatch at one end, possibly a read error. This chain uses TRBV7-7 with TRBJ1-2; D perhaps matches TRBD1 (6 bases). CDR1 and CDR2 (germline): SSHAT, FNYEAQ (reference sequence). The CDR3 has 11 amino acids. For the CDR3, the DNA is TGTGCTAGCAGGTTACAGGGAGGGAAGACCTTC. It codes for CASRLQGGKTF.

This clonotype showed up many times. This chain joins TRBV5-1 and TRBJ2-6; possibly TRBD1 or TRBD2 for D (6 bases each). V dropped 1 base and J dropped 0 bases, with 11 bases sitting between them. Germline CDR1 reads SGHRS; CDR2 reads YFSETQ. The CDR3 has 17 amino acids. CDR3 amino acids: CASSLTGASSGANVLTF. The CDR3 DNA follows: TGCGCCAGCAGCTTGACGGGGGCGAGCTCTGGGGCCAACGTCCTGACTTTC.